This TCR beta chain is drawn from a study of blood T cell repertoires in COVID-19. Germline CDR1 and CDR2: ENHRY and SYGVKD. Germline trimming cut 5 bases from V and 7 bases from J; bases unmatched to any gene: 11. This CDR3 spans 15 amino acids. Clones were sequenced by immunoSEQ multiplex PCR, and TCRdb holds only the in-frame ones, with some missing. This table has around 310,000 clones, over 75% appearing once. This clone has a single count. J is TRBJ2-3 and V is TRBV10-3; 8 bases are shared with TRBD1. The sequencing input was PBMCs or T cells enriched from blood (not recorded which). The TCR was taken from a man aged 25-45 years who had recovered from COVID-19. CDR3 sequence (DNA): TGTGCCATCAGTTACGCCTCGGACAGGGTGAATACGCAGTATTTT. Its translation is CAISYASDRVNTQYF.